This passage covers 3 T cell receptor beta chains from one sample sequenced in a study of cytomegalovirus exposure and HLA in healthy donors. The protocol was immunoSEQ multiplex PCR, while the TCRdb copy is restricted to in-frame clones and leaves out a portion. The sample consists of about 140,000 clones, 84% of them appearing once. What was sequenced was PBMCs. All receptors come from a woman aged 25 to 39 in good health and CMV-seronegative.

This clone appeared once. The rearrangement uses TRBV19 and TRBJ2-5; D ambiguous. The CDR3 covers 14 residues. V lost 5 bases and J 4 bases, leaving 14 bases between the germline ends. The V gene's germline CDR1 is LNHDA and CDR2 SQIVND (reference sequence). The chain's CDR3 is CASSLKLGPETQYF. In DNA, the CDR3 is TGTGCCAGTAGTCTCAAATTGGGCCCAGAGACCCAGTACTTC.

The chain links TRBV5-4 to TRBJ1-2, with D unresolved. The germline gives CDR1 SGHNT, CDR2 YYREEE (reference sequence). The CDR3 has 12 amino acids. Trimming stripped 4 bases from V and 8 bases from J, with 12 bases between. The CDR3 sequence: CASSVDRVGYTF. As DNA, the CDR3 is TGTGCCAGCAGCGTGGACCGGGTGGGCTACACCTTC.

The chain's CDR3 is CASSQWGGGNTGELFF. The CDR3 DNA follows: TGCGCCAGCAGCCAATGGGGGGGAGGGAACACCGGGGAGCTGTTTTTT. The chain employs TRBV4-1 and TRBJ2-2; 7 bases are shared with TRBD2. Unmatched junction bases numbered 4, after V lost 2 bases and J lost 1 base. The CDR3 is made up of 16 amino acids. Germline V gene lookup returns CDR1 MGHRA and CDR2 YSYEKL.